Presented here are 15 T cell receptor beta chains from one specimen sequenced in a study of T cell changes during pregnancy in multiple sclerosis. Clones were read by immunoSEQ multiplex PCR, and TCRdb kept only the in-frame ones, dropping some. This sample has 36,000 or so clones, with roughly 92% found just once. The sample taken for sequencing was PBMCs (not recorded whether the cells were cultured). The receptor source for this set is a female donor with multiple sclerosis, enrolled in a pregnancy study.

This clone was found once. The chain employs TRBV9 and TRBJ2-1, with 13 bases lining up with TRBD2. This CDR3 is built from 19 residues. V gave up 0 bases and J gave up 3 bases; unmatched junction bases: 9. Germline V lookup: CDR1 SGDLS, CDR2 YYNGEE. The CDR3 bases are TGTGCCAGCAGCGTAGTCCCGGGGACTAGCGGGGAGAGCTACAATGAGCAGTTCTTC. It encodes CASSVVPGTSGESYNEQFF.

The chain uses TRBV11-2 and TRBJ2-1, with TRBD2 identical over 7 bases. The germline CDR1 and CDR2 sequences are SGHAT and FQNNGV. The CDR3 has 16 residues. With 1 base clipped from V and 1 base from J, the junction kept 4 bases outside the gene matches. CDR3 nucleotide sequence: TGTGCCAGCAGCTTAGTCTCCGGGGGGTCCTACAATGAGCAGTTCTTC. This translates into CASSLVSGGSYNEQFF.

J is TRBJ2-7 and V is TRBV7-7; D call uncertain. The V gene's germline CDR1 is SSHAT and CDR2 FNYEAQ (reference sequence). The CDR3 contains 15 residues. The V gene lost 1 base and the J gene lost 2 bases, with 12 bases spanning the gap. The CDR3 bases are TGTGCCAGCAGCTTAGATCAGCTGACCACCTACGAGCAGTACTTC. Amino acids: CASSLDQLTTYEQYF.

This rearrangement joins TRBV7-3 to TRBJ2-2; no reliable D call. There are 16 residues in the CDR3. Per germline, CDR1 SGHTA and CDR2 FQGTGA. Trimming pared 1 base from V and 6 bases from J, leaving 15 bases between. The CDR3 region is CASSLNVRAFAGELFF. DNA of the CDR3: TGTGCCAGCAGCTTAAATGTTAGGGCGTTCGCCGGGGAGCTGTTTTTT.

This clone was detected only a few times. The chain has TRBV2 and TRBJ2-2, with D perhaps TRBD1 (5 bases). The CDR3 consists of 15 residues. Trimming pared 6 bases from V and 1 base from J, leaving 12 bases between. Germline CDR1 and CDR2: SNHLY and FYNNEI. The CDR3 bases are TGTGCCAGCAGCGGCCAGGGAAGGAACACCGGGGAGCTGTTTTTT. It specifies CASSGQGRNTGELFF.

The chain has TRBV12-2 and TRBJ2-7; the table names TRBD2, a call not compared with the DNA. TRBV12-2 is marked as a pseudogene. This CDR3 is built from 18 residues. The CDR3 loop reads CASRLGLAGGPSSYEQYF. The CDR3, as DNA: TGTGCAAGTCGCTTGGGACTAGCGGGAGGACCCAGCTCCTACGAGCAGTACTTC.

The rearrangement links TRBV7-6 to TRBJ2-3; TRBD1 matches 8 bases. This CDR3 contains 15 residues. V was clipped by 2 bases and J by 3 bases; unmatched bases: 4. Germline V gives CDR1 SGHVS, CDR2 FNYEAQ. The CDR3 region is CASSLSGGKTDTQYF. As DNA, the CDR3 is TGTGCCAGCAGCTTATCAGGGGGCAAGACAGATACGCAGTATTTT.

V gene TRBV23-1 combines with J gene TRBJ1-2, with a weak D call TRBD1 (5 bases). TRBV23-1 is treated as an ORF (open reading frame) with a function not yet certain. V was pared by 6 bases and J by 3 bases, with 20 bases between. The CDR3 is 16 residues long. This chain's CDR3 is CASSPPDGQGDYGYTF. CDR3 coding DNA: TGCGCCAGCAGCCCCCCGGACGGCCAGGGAGACTATGGCTACACCTTC.

The CDR3 region is CASSPRDRDNEQFF. The CDR3 coding sequence is TGTGCCAGCAGCCCCCGGGACCGCGACAATGAGCAGTTCTTC. J is TRBJ2-1 and V is TRBV11-3, with D perhaps assigned TRBD1 or TRBD2 (5 bases each). V lost 5 bases to trimming and J lost 5 bases, with 13 bases between them. Germline values: CDR1 SGHNT, CDR2 YENEEA. There are 14 residues in the CDR3.

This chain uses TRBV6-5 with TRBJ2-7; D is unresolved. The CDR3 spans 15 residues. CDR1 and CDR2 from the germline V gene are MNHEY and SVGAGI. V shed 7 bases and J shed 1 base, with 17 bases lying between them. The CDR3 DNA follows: TGTGCCAGCACTGGTGGCAGTTGGGGTTCCTACGAGCAGTACTTC. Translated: CASTGGSWGSYEQYF.

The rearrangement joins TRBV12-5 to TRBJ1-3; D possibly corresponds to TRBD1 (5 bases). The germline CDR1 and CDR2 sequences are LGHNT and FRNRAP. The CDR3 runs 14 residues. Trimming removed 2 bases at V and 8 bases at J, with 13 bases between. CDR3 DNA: TGTGCTAGTGGTTTGCGCCGGACGGGGGACACCATATATTTT. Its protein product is CASGLRRTGDTIYF.

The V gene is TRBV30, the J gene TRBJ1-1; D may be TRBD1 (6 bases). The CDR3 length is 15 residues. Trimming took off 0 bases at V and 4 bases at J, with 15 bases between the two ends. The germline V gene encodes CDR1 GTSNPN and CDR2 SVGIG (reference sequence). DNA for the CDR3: TGTGCCTGGAGTGTATCTTGGGGGGCGAGCACTGAAGCTTTCTTT. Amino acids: CAWSVSWGASTEAFF.

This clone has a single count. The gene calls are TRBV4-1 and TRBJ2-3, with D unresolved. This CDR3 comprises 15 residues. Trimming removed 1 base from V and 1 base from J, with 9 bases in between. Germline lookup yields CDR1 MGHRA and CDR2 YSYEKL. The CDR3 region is CASSQVKIGTDTQYF. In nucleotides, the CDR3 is TGCGCCAGCAGCCAAGTTAAGATAGGCACAGATACGCAGTATTTT.

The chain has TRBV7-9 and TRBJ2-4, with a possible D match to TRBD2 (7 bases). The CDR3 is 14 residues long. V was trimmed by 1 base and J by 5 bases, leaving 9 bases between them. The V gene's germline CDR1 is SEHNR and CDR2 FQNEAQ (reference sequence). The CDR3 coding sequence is TGTGCCAGCAGCTTAGTCGGGGGGCAAAACATTCAGTACTTC. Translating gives CASSLVGGQNIQYF.

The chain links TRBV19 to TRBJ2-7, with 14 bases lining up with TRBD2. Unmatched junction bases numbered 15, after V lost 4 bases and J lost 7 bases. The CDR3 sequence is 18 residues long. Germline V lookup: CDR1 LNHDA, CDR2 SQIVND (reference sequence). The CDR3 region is CASSTQSGLAGAGREQYF. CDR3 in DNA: TGTGCCAGTAGTACACAATCGGGACTAGCGGGAGCCGGCAGAGAGCAGTACTTC.